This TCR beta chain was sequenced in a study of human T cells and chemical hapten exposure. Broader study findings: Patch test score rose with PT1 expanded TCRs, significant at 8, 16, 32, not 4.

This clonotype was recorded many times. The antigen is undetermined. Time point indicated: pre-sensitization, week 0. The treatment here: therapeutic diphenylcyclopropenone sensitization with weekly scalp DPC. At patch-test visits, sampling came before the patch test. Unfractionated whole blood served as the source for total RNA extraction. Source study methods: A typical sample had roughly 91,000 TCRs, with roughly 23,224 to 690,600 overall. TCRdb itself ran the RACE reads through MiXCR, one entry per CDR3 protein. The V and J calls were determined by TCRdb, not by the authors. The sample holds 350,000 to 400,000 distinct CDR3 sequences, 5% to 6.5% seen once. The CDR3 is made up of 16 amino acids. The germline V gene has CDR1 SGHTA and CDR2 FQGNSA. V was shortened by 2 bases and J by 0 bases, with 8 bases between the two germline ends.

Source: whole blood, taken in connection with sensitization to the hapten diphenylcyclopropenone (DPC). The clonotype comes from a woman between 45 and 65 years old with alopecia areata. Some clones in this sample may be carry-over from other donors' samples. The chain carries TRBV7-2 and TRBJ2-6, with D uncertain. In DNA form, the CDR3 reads TGTGCCAGCAGCTTACAGTCAGGCTCTGGGGCCAACGTCCTGACTTTC. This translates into CASSLQSGSGANVLTF.